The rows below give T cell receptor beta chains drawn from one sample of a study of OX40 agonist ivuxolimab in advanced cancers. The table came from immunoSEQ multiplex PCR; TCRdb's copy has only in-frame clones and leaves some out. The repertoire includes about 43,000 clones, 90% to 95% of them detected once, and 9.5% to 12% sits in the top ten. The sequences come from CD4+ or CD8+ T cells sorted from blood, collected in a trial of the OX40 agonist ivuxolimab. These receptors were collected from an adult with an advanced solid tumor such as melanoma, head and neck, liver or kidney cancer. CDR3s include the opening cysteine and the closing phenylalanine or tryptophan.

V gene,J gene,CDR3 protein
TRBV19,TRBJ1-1,CASSMVGSTEAFF
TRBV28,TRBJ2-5,CASSPGPGAQETQYF
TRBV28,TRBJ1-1,CASSSRGGYQAFF
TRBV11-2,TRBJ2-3,CASRATRLGGDTQYF
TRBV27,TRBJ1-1,CASTGFGQGGTEAFF
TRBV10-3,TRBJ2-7,CAISELLGISYEQYF
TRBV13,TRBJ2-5,CASSPRGADQETQYF
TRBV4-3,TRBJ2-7,CASSQYRGLYEQYF
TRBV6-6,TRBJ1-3,CASSYVTSGNTIYF
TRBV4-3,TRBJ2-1,CASSPGLVLYNEQFF
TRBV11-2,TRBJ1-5,CASSLEGSLYSNQPQHF
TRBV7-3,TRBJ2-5,CASSSGLGTQYF
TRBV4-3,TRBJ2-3,CASSQDVTGLGVTDTQYF
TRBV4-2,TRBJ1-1,CASSPRQGSAEAFF